The clone carrying this TCR beta chain was seen many times. What it binds is not known. TCRdb independently ran MiXCR on the 5' RACE reads; one entry per CDR3 protein. The sample holds approximately 130,000 distinct CDR3 sequences, around 10% seen once. The sample belongs to a study of CD8 T cells in ankylosing spondylitis. The CDR3 has 14 amino acids. The V gene's germline CDR1 is WNHNN and CDR2 SYGVQD (reference sequence). V lost 10 bases and J lost 0, with 12 bases in between. Study results and caveats: From matched ankylosing spondylitis synovial fluid, disease-linked clones were reportedly recovered at significantly enriched levels. A TCR beta motif made of about 8 highly homologous variants seemed typical of ankylosing spondylitis blood.

The sample consisted of blood, either unsorted or a sorted T cell fraction (not recorded which). The sequence derives from a female donor with ankylosing spondylitis or in good health (not recorded which). The chain uses TRBV10-1 and TRBJ2-2, with D maybe TRBD2 (5 bases). The DNA of the CDR3 is TGCGCCACCTCGGGGATATCGAACACCGGGGAGCTGTTTTTT. It yields the protein CATSGISNTGELFF.